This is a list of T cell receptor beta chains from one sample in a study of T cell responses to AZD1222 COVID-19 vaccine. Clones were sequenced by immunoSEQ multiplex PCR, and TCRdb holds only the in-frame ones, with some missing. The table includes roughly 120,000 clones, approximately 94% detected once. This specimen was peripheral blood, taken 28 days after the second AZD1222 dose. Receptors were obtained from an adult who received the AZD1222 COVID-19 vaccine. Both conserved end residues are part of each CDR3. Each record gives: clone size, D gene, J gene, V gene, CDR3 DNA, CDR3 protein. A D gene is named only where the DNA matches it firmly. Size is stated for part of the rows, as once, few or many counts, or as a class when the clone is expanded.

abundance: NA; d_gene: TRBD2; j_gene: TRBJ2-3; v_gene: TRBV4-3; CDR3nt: TGCGCCAGCAGCCAAGATCCAACGGGGGGAGGCACAGATACGCAGTATTTT; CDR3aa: CASSQDPTGGGTDTQYF
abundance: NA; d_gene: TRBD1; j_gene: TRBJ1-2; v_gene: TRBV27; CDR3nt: TGTGCCAGCGGTGATGGTGGACAGGGGCTCTATGGCTACACCTTC; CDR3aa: CASGDGGQGLYGYTF
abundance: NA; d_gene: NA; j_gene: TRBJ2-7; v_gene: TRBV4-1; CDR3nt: TGCGCCAGCAGCCAAAGCCTAGGCCCCTACGAGCAGTACTTC; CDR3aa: CASSQSLGPYEQYF
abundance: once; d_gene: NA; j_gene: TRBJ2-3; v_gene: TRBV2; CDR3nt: TGTGCCAGCAGCGGGCCTTTCGGTACGCAGTATTTT; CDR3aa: CASSGPFGTQYF
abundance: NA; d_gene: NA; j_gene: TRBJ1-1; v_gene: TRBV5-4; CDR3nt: TGTGCCAGCAGCTTGGTAAGGGGGGCCATTGACACTGAAGCTTTCTTT; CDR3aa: CASSLVRGAIDTEAFF
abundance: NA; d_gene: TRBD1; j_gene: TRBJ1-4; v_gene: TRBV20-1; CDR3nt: TGCAGTGCTAGTAGGCCAGCCGGGACAGTAAATGAAAAACTGTTTTTT; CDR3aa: CSASRPAGTVNEKLFF
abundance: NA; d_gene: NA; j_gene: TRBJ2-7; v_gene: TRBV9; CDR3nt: TGTGCCAGCAGCGTCCGTTTTCGGCTAGGCTCCTACGAGCAGTACTTC; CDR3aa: CASSVRFRLGSYEQYF
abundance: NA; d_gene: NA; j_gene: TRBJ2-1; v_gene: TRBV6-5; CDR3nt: TGTGCCAGCAGTTACGACAGGTACTACAATGAGCAGTTCTTC; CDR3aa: CASSYDRYYNEQFF
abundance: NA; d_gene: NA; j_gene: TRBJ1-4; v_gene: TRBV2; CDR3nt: TGTGCCAGCAGTGGAAGCTTCGGGAGCGAAAAACTGTTTTTT; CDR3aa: CASSGSFGSEKLFF
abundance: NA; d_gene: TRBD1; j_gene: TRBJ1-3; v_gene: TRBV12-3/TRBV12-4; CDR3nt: TGTGCCAGCAGCACAGGGGAAGACACCATATATTTT; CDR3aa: CASSTGEDTIYF
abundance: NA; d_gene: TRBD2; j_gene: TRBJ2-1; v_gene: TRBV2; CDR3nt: TGTGCCAGCAGTGAGGCGGGGGGCCCTTACAATGAGCAGTTCTTC; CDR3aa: CASSEAGGPYNEQFF
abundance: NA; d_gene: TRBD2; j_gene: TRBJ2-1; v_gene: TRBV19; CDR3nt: TGTGCCACCCATCTCGGGACTAGCGGATACAATGAGCAGTTCTTC; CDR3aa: CATHLGTSGYNEQFF
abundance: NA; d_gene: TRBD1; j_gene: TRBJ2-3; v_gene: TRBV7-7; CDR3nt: TGTGCTAGCAGCTTAGGACAGGGGAACACAGATACGCAGTATTTT; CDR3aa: CASSLGQGNTDTQYF
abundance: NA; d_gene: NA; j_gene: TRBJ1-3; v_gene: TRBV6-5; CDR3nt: TGTGCCAGCAGTTACTCGATGTGGGGTGGGAACACCATATATTTT; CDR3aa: CASSYSMWGGNTIYF
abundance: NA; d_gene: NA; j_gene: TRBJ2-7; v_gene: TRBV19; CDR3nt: TGTGCCAGTAGTACCCCGGGCCAAAAATCCTACGAGCAGTACTTC; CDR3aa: CASSTPGQKSYEQYF
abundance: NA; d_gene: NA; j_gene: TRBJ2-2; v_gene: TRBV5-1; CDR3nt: TGCGCCAGCAGCTTGCAGGCGGGGAACACCGGGGAGCTGTTTTTT; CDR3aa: CASSLQAGNTGELFF
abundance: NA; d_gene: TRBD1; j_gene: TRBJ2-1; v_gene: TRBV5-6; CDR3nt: TGTGCCAGCAGCTTGTTGGACAGGGGTCGGAATGAGCAGTTCTTC; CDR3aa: CASSLLDRGRNEQFF
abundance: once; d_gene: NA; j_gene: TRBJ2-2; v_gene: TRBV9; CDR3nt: TGTGCCAGCAGCGAACAGGGGAACACCGGGGAGCTGTTTTTT; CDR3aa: CASSEQGNTGELFF
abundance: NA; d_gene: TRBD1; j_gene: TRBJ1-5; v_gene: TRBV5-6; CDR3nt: TGTGCCAGCAGCTCCGACAGGGGAAATAGCAATCAGCCCCAGCATTTT; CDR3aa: CASSSDRGNSNQPQHF
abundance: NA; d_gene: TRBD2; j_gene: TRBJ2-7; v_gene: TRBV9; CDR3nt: TGTGCCAGCAGCGTAGGGGCTAGCGGGGGGGCCTACGAGCAGTACTTC; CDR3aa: CASSVGASGGAYEQYF
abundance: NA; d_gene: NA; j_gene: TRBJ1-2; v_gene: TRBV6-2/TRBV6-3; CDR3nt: TGTGCCAGCAGTGGGGACCCAGGACATGGCTACACCTTC; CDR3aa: CASSGDPGHGYTF
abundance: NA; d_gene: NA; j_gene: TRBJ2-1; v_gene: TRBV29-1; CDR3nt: TGCAGCGTAAACGGGCCCGAGAAGAACAATGAGCAGTTCTTC; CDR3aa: CSVNGPEKNNEQFF
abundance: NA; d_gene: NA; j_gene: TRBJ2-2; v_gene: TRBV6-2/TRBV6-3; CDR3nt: TGTGCCAGCAGTCAGAATACGGGGACCGGGGAGCTGTTTTTT; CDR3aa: CASSQNTGTGELFF
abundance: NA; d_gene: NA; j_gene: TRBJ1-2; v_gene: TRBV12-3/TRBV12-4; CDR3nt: TGTGCCAGCAGTTTGGGGGCGCTCGGCTACACCTTC; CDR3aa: CASSLGALGYTF
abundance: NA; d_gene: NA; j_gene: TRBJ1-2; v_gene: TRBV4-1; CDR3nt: TGCGCCAGCAGCCAAGATCTGGGGCAGGGTTCTGGGGGCTACACCTTC; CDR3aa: CASSQDLGQGSGGYTF
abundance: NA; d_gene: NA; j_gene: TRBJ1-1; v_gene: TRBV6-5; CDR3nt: TGTGCCAGCAGACGCCGCAGGGGGAACACTGAAGCTTTCTTT; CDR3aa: CASRRRRGNTEAFF